A selection of T cell receptor beta chains follows, all from one sample in a study of cytomegalovirus exposure and HLA in healthy donors. Clones were sequenced by immunoSEQ multiplex PCR, and TCRdb holds only the in-frame ones, with some missing. The data contain some 340,000 clones, about 90% of them singletons. The source material was PBMCs. The receptors derive from a young woman in good health and CMV-seropositive. CDR3s include the opening cysteine and the closing phenylalanine or tryptophan. A D gene is named only where the DNA matches it firmly. Clone sizes are given selectively: once, few, many, or a class where the clone is expanded.

TRBV28	TRBJ1-3	TRBD1	NA	CASSPDRGGGNTIYF	TGTGCCAGCAGTCCGGACAGGGGGGGAGGAAACACCATATATTTT
TRBV7-3	TRBJ2-7	NA	NA	CASSLHGGDTYEQYF	TGTGCCAGCAGCTTGCATGGCGGGGATACCTACGAGCAGTACTTC
TRBV6-5	TRBJ1-5	TRBD1	NA	CASGDRAGNQPQHF	TGTGCCAGCGGGGACAGGGCCGGCAATCAGCCCCAGCATTTT
TRBV9	TRBJ2-7	NA	NA	CASSDSDRTGSYEQYF	TGTGCCAGCAGCGACTCAGACAGGACCGGCTCCTACGAGCAGTACTTC
TRBV6-1	TRBJ2-3	TRBD2	NA	CASSRLAGSTDTQYF	TGTGCCAGCAGCCGACTAGCGGGGAGTACAGATACGCAGTATTTT
TRBV5-8	TRBJ2-2	NA	NA	CASSNGQPTGELFF	TGTGCCAGCAGCAACGGACAGCCCACCGGGGAGCTGTTTTTT
TRBV7-8	TRBJ2-7	TRBD1	NA	CASSSEYDRERREQYF	TGTGCCAGCAGCTCCGAATATGACAGGGAACGGCGCGAGCAGTACTTC
TRBV7-9	TRBJ1-2	TRBD1	NA	CAIPRARGPDGYTF	TGTGCCATCCCCCGGGCCAGGGGGCCGGATGGCTACACCTTC
TRBV7-8	TRBJ2-7	NA	NA	CASSSKTDLEQYF	TGTGCCAGCAGCTCGAAGACAGATCTCGAGCAGTACTTC
TRBV4-3	TRBJ2-1	TRBD2	NA	CASSQDSLAGGFYNEQFF	TGCGCCAGCAGCCAAGACTCGCTAGCGGGGGGCTTCTACAATGAGCAGTTCTTC
TRBV7-8	TRBJ1-4	NA	NA	CASSLGGFEEKLFF	TGTGCCAGCAGCTTAGGGGGGTTCGAGGAAAAACTGTTTTTT
TRBV29-1	TRBJ2-1	NA	once	CSVDKNPGYNEQFF	TGCAGCGTTGATAAGAACCCCGGGTACAATGAGCAGTTCTTC
TRBV28	TRBJ1-1	NA	NA	CASSAVWAEAFF	TGTGCCAGCAGCGCCGTATGGGCTGAAGCTTTCTTT
TRBV27	TRBJ2-7	NA	NA	CASSPTEDYEQYF	TGTGCCAGCAGTCCAACCGAAGACTACGAGCAGTACTTC
TRBV18	TRBJ1-1	NA	NA	CASSRYTENTEAFF	TGTGCCAGCTCACGGTATACAGAGAACACTGAAGCTTTCTTT
TRBV6-1	TRBJ2-7	TRBD2	NA	CASSTEGGSYEQYF	TGTGCCAGCAGTACCGAGGGAGGGTCCTACGAGCAGTACTTC
TRBV30	TRBJ2-3	NA	NA	CAGRWGAKITAQYF	TGTGCCGGGCGATGGGGGGCGAAGATAACCGCGCAGTATTTT
TRBV15	TRBJ2-7	NA	NA	CATSRDGQAGYEQYF	TGTGCCACCAGCAGAGATGGGCAGGCCGGCTACGAGCAGTACTTC
TRBV7-9	TRBJ2-7	NA	NA	CASSHLGGAIFYEQYF	TGTGCCAGCAGCCACCTAGGGGGGGCAATCTTCTACGAGCAGTACTTC
TRBV27	TRBJ1-5	NA	NA	CASSLSTNPSQPQHF	TGTGCCAGCAGTTTATCAACAAATCCGTCTCAGCCCCAGCATTTT
TRBV7-6	TRBJ1-2	NA	NA	CASSARDNNGYTF	TGTGCCAGCAGCGCCCGGGACAATAATGGCTACACCTTC
TRBV27	TRBJ2-1	NA	NA	CASSQFLLGDNEQFF	TGTGCCAGCAGTCAATTCCTTTTGGGGGACAATGAGCAGTTCTTC
TRBV28	TRBJ2-7	NA	NA	CASSLVDIRSYEQYF	TGTGCCAGCAGTTTGGTGGACATACGGTCCTACGAGCAGTACTTC
TRBV7-6	TRBJ2-7	TRBD2	NA	CASSWGLEYEQYF	TGTGCCAGCAGCTGGGGACTAGAATACGAGCAGTACTTC
TRBV28	TRBJ2-7	TRBD2	NA	CASSRGLAGARGEQYF	TGTGCCAGCAGCCGGGGACTAGCGGGAGCCCGAGGGGAGCAGTACTTC
TRBV10-3	TRBJ1-2	TRBD1	few	CAIRGQGDANYGYTF	TGTGCCATCAGGGGACAGGGTGATGCTAACTATGGCTACACCTTC
TRBV30	TRBJ2-6	TRBD2	NA	CAWAGGVSTANVLTF	TGTGCCTGGGCGGGAGGTGTTTCTACGGCCAACGTCCTGACTTTC
TRBV6-5	TRBJ2-3	NA	NA	CASSYGATDTQYF	TGTGCCAGCAGTTACGGTGCCACAGATACGCAGTATTTT
TRBV25-1	TRBJ2-3	NA	once	CASSEYAGATDTQYF	TGTGCCAGCAGTGAATATGCGGGGGCCACAGATACGCAGTATTTT
TRBV7-9	TRBJ1-6	NA	NA	CASSFGQTGSSPLHF	TGTGCCAGCAGCTTCGGTCAAACAGGAAGTTCACCCCTCCACTTT
TRBV28	TRBJ2-7	NA	NA	CASILGGQTYEQYF	TGTGCCAGCATCCTTGGCGGACAGACTTACGAGCAGTACTTC
TRBV5-1	TRBJ2-7	NA	NA	CASSFEPGSSYEQYF	TGCGCCAGCAGCTTCGAACCCGGAAGCTCCTACGAGCAGTACTTC
TRBV5-1	TRBJ2-1	NA	NA	CASSLGGGGEQFF	TGCGCCAGCAGCTTGGGGGGAGGAGGGGAGCAGTTCTTC
TRBV27	TRBJ2-3	NA	NA	CASSWGSADTQYF	TGTGCCAGCAGTTGGGGTAGCGCAGATACGCAGTATTTT
TRBV6-5	TRBJ2-7	TRBD2	NA	CASSYLAGQHYEQYF	TGTGCCAGCAGTTATCTAGCGGGACAGCACTACGAGCAGTACTTC
TRBV4-3	TRBJ1-4	NA	NA	CASSHPSQGGGEKLFF	TGCGCCAGCAGCCACCCGTCACAGGGAGGTGGCGAAAAACTGTTTTTT
TRBV7-9	TRBJ2-1	TRBD1	NA	CASTGQAPYNEQFF	TGTGCCAGCACGGGACAGGCACCCTACAATGAGCAGTTCTTC
TRBV15	TRBJ1-4	TRBD1	NA	CATRDRAAEKLFF	TGTGCCACCAGGGACAGGGCCGCTGAAAAACTGTTTTTT
TRBV7-2	TRBJ2-1	NA	once	CASSPGARPHEQFF	TGTGCCAGCAGCCCCGGGGCCCGACCCCATGAGCAGTTCTTC
TRBV6-5	TRBJ2-1	NA	NA	CASTSWTNEQFF	TGTGCCAGCACCAGCTGGACAAATGAGCAGTTCTTC
TRBV28	TRBJ1-1	TRBD1	once	CASSLRTGFGTEAFF	TGTGCCAGCAGTTTACGGACAGGATTCGGCACTGAAGCTTTCTTT
TRBV19	TRBJ1-5	NA	NA	CASSIARAQPQHF	TGTGCCAGTAGTATCGCCAGGGCGCAGCCCCAGCATTTT
TRBV7-2	TRBJ2-7	NA	NA	CASSLSLQGGYEQYF	TGTGCCAGCAGCCTGAGCCTCCAAGGCGGGTACGAGCAGTACTTC
TRBV30	TRBJ2-2	NA	once	CAWSALAPGELFF	TGTGCCTGGAGTGCCCTAGCGCCCGGGGAGCTGTTTTTT
TRBV13	TRBJ2-7	TRBD2	NA	CASSQGLEEREQYF	TGTGCCAGCAGCCAGGGACTAGAGGAACGCGAGCAGTACTTC
TRBV5-4	TRBJ1-2	NA	NA	CASSLSKDYGYTF	TGTGCCAGCAGCTTGTCTAAGGATTATGGCTACACCTTC
TRBV7-3	TRBJ2-1	TRBD2	NA	CASSSRLAQEGQFF	TGTGCCAGCAGCTCCCGACTAGCCCAGGAGGGTCAGTTCTTC
TRBV28	TRBJ1-5	NA	NA	CASSFGNRINQPQHF	TGTGCCAGCAGTTTCGGGAACAGAATCAATCAGCCCCAGCATTTT
TRBV30	TRBJ1-1	NA	NA	CAWKEFEAFF	TGTGCCTGGAAGGAATTTGAAGCTTTCTTT
TRBV4-1	TRBJ2-2	NA	NA	CASSLGQPNGELFF	TGCGCCAGCAGCCTCGGACAGCCTAACGGGGAGCTGTTTTTT